The clone carrying this T cell receptor (beta chain) occurred once. The data were taken from a study of blood T cell repertoires in COVID-19. About the research overall: Donors in the United States, Italy and Spain gave samples during acute or convalescent COVID-19.

Looked up from germline, CDR1 is GTSNPN and CDR2 is SVGIG (reference sequence). The junction had 8 bases not matched to a gene; V was cut back by 8 bases and J by 8 bases. CDR3 length: 12 residues. Authors' analysis steps: Quantification of nucleated cells was approximated via reference gene primer amplification. Sequencing used immunoSEQ multiplex PCR; TCRdb keeps in-frame clones, though not all of them. V, J and clone size reflect that table, while D and trimming were determined from the DNA. The data contain some 130,000 clones, approximately 84% of them singletons. The sequence derives from a man in his sixties with acute or convalescent COVID-19. Sequenced sample: peripheral blood. The chain joins TRBV30 to TRBJ1-2; 10 positions agree with TRBD1. CDR3 protein: CARRATGGGYTF. The CDR3 DNA sequence: TGTGCCCGGCGGGCGACAGGGGGCGGCTACACCTTC.